This passage covers 21 T cell receptor beta chains from one sample sequenced in a study of OX40 agonist ivuxolimab in advanced cancers. Here immunoSEQ multiplex PCR was the method, and the copy in TCRdb shows in-frame clones only, minus some. The table includes some 46,000 clones, approximately 91% detected once. Specimen: CD4+ or CD8+ T cells sorted from blood, collected in a trial of the OX40 agonist ivuxolimab. Source of these receptors: an adult with an advanced solid tumor such as melanoma, head and neck, liver or kidney cancer.

The chain links TRBV2 to TRBJ2-1; 12 bases map to TRBD2. V was clipped by 2 bases and J by 7 bases; unmatched bases: 3. The CDR3 is made up of 15 amino acids. CDR1 and CDR2 (germline): SNHLY, FYNNEI. CDR3 DNA sequence: TGTGCCAGCAGTGAACAACTAGCGGGGGGTAATGAGCAGTTCTTC. It specifies CASSEQLAGGNEQFF.

This chain connects TRBV5-6 to TRBJ1-3; no definite D call. Trimming shortened V by 0 bases and J by 4 bases, and 8 bases separated the two germline ends. Germline V gene data show CDR1 as SGHDT and CDR2 as YYEEEE. This CDR3 region has 14 residues. The chain's CDR3 is CASSLGTGGNTIYF. As DNA, the CDR3 is TGTGCCAGCAGCTTGGGGACGGGAGGAAACACCATATATTTT.

This clone was seen just once. CDR3 in DNA: TGTGCCTGGAGTGATGGTCGGGACAGGGGTAACATTCAGTACTTC. Residues: CAWSDGRDRGNIQYF. This chain joins TRBV30 and TRBJ2-4; 10 bases line up with TRBD1. The CDR3 contains 15 residues. The J segment lost 7 bases and the V segment lost 1 base, leaving 7 bases of the junction unmatched. CDR1 is GTSNPN and CDR2 is SVGIG in the germline V gene (reference sequence). Supplemented by reference TRBV30 and TRBJ2-4, the full variable domain reads SQTIHQWPATLVQPVGSPLSLECTVEGTSNPNLYWYRQAAGRGLQLLFYSVGIGQISSEVPQNLSASRPQDRQFILSSKKLLLSDSGFYLCAWSDGRDRGNIQYFGAGTRLSVL.

The chain is built from TRBV28 and TRBJ1-3; no clear D gene. Trimming cost V 3 bases and J 0 bases, with 9 bases left between them. The germline V gene has CDR1 MDHEN and CDR2 SYDVKM. The length of the CDR3 is 15 residues. CDR3 sequence reads: CASSFGGSSGNTIYF. The CDR3 region has the DNA TGTGCCAGCAGTTTTGGAGGGAGCTCTGGAAACACCATATATTTT.

The genes are TRBV5-8 and TRBJ2-1, with TRBD1 as a possible D gene (5 bases). The CDR3 sequence is 16 residues long. Germline values: CDR1 SGHTS, CDR2 YDEGEE. V lost 0 bases and J 6 bases, leaving 16 bases between the germline ends. The CDR3 bases are TGTGCCAGCAGCTTGGATGGCAGGGCGCTCCCCAATGAGCAGTTCTTC. It yields the protein CASSLDGRALPNEQFF.

The chain combines TRBV5-1 with TRBJ1-5; 10 bases fit TRBD1. The germline gives CDR1 SGHRS, CDR2 YFSETQ. The trim removed 2 bases at V and 6 bases at J, leaving 5 bases unmatched. This CDR3 is built from 15 residues. The CDR3 nucleotides read TGCGCCAGCAGCTTAGGGACAGGGGAGACTCAGCCCCAGCATTTT. Translating it yields CASSLGTGETQPQHF.

The gene calls are TRBV9 and TRBJ2-3; D unresolved. V dropped 0 bases and J dropped 0 bases, with 5 bases sitting between them. Germline-derived CDR1 and CDR2 are SGDLS and YYNGEE. CDR3 length equals 14 residues. CDR3 loop: CASSVAASTDTQYF. DNA for the CDR3: TGTGCCAGCAGCGTAGCGGCCAGCACAGATACGCAGTATTTT.

The chain carries TRBV7-6 and TRBJ2-3; the match to TRBD2 covers 12 bases. Germline CDR1 SGHVS, CDR2 FNYEAQ. Trimming removed 1 base from V and 6 bases from J; junction bases left unmatched: 2. The CDR3 has 15 amino acids. CDR3 nucleotide sequence: TGTGCCAGCAGCTTAGTACTAGCGGGGGGTGATACGCAGTATTTT. It yields the protein CASSLVLAGGDTQYF.

V usage is TRBV2 and J usage is TRBJ1-1; TRBD1 is a possible D gene (5 bases). The germline V and J ends were trimmed by 3 bases and 6 bases, with 11 bases remaining between them. The CDR3 consists of 13 residues. Per the germline V gene, CDR1 is SNHLY and CDR2 is FYNNEI. In DNA, the CDR3 is TGTGCCAGCAGTGAGGCTTGGGGGTCTGAAGCTTTCTTT. Translated, it gives CASSEAWGSEAFF.

The CDR3 sequence is CASSLDRNTEAFF. The CDR3 nucleotides read TGTGCCAGCAGCCTCGACAGGAACACTGAAGCTTTCTTT. The rearrangement uses TRBV7-8 and TRBJ1-1, with D tentatively TRBD1 (5 bases). Germline CDR1 reads SGHVS; CDR2 reads FQNEAQ. This CDR3 spans 13 amino acids. V lost 5 bases to trimming and J lost 1 base, with 8 bases between them.

The CDR3 DNA is TGTGCCAGCAGCTTGGCACTAGCCAATGAGCAGTTCTTC. Translation gives CASSLALANEQFF. The rearrangement links TRBV7-3 to TRBJ2-1, with a weak D call TRBD2 (6 bases). CDR1 SGHTA and CDR2 FQGTGA come from the germline V gene. V lost 3 bases, J lost 6 bases, and 9 bases lay in between. The length of the CDR3 is 13 residues.

The gene calls are TRBV30 and TRBJ1-5; D is possibly TRBD1 (6 bases). CDR3 size: 16 residues. Germline loops: CDR1 GTSNPN, CDR2 SVGIG (reference sequence). V gave up 2 bases and J gave up 3 bases, with 17 bases separating them. The CDR3 nucleotides read TGTGCCTGGAGTAATACCCCGGGACACCACAATCAGCCCCAGCATTTT. Protein product: CAWSNTPGHHNQPQHF. The whole variable domain, remainder taken from reference TRBV30 and TRBJ1-5, is SQTIHQWPATLVQPVGSPLSLECTVEGTSNPNLYWYRQAAGRGLQLLFYSVGIGQISSEVPQNLSASRPQDRQFILSSKKLLLSDSGFYLCAWSNTPGHHNQPQHFGDGTRLSIL.

The genes are TRBV27 and TRBJ2-6, with no clear D. CDR1 MNHEY and CDR2 SMNVEV come from the germline V gene (reference sequence). The length of the CDR3 is 15 residues. V was trimmed by 6 bases and J by 0 bases, leaving 9 bases between them. The CDR3 reads CASSRRSSGANVLTF. DNA for the CDR3: TGTGCCAGCAGCCGACGGAGCTCTGGGGCCAACGTCCTGACTTTC.

The chain joins TRBV6-1 to TRBJ1-1, with 8 bases aligning to TRBD1. This CDR3 is built from 16 residues. The germline CDR1 and CDR2 sequences are MNHNS and SASEGT. Unmatched junction bases numbered 8, after V lost 2 bases and J lost 3 bases. The CDR3 nucleotides read TGTGCCAGCAGTGAATTAACAGGGGGTTGGTACACTGAAGCTTTCTTT. It specifies CASSELTGGWYTEAFF.

This chain uses TRBV5-6 with TRBJ1-5; no clear D. Germline CDR1 SGHDT, CDR2 YYEEEE. Trimming pared 0 bases from V and 9 bases from J, leaving 16 bases between. The CDR3 consists of 15 residues. The CDR3: CASSLGTGPGRPQHF. CDR3 DNA sequence: TGTGCCAGCAGCTTGGGTACGGGCCCCGGTCGGCCCCAGCATTTT.

The chain uses TRBV19 and TRBJ2-2; D perhaps matches TRBD1 (5 bases). The CDR3 is 16 amino acids. Deletions cut 7 bases from V and 8 bases from J, with 23 bases between. The germline gives CDR1 LNHDA, CDR2 SQIVND (reference sequence). The CDR3 sequence is CASKALGRVSRGELFF. Written as DNA, the CDR3 is TGTGCCAGTAAGGCGTTGGGGCGTGTGAGCAGAGGGGAGCTGTTTTTT.

This clone has just a few counts. The V and J genes are TRBV9 and TRBJ2-1; weak D call: TRBD2 (6 bases). The CDR3 runs 16 residues. Germline lookup yields CDR1 SGDLS and CDR2 YYNGEE. V was shortened by 0 bases and J by 0 bases, with 10 bases between the two germline ends. The CDR3 DNA is TGTGCCAGCAGCGTAGTAACCGGGAGCTCCTACAATGAGCAGTTCTTC. Its translation is CASSVVTGSSYNEQFF.

The chain couples TRBV2 to TRBJ2-3; D possibly uses TRBD1 or TRBD2 (5 bases each). The V end was cut by 3 bases, the J end by 5 bases, with 18 bases between. The CDR3 sequence is 16 residues long. CDR1 and CDR2 from the germline V gene are SNHLY and FYNNEI. For the CDR3, the DNA is TGTGCCAGCAGTGACCCCCAGAGGGGTGGCCAAGATACGCAGTATTTT. It codes for CASSDPQRGGQDTQYF. Together with reference TRBV2 and TRBJ2-3, the CDR3 gives the full variable domain: EPEVTQTPSHQVTQMGQEVILRCVPISNHLYFYWYRQILGQKVEFLVSFYNNEISEKSEIFDDQFSVERPDGSNFTLKIRSTKLEDSAMYFCASSDPQRGGQDTQYFGPGTRLTVL.

V gene TRBV6-5 combines with J gene TRBJ2-1, with 8 bases aligning to TRBD2. CDR1 and CDR2 from the germline V gene are MNHEY and SVGAGI. This CDR3 comprises 12 residues. V lost 4 bases to trimming and J lost 9 bases; unmatched junction nucleotides: 2. CDR3 amino acids: CASSSGGVEQFF. In DNA form, the CDR3 reads TGTGCCAGCAGTTCCGGGGGGGTTGAGCAGTTCTTC.

The J gene is TRBJ2-7, the V gene TRBV9, with D perhaps TRBD2 (6 bases). Trimming stripped 4 bases from V and 7 bases from J, with 15 bases between. The CDR3 totals 13 residues. Looked up from germline, CDR1 is SGDLS and CDR2 is YYNGEE. The CDR3 loop reads CASSPEGTYEQYF. The CDR3 DNA is TGTGCCAGCAGCCCCGAGGGGACTTATGAGCAGTACTTC.

This sequence joins TRBV27 and TRBJ2-1; D gene uncertain. Per germline, CDR1 MNHEY and CDR2 SMNVEV (reference sequence). The CDR3 contains 16 residues. The V gene lost 4 bases and the J gene lost 2 bases, with 15 bases spanning the gap. The CDR3 loop is CASSYGKLYAYNEQFF. The CDR3 nucleotides are TGTGCCAGCAGTTACGGCAAGCTTTACGCCTACAATGAGCAGTTCTTC.